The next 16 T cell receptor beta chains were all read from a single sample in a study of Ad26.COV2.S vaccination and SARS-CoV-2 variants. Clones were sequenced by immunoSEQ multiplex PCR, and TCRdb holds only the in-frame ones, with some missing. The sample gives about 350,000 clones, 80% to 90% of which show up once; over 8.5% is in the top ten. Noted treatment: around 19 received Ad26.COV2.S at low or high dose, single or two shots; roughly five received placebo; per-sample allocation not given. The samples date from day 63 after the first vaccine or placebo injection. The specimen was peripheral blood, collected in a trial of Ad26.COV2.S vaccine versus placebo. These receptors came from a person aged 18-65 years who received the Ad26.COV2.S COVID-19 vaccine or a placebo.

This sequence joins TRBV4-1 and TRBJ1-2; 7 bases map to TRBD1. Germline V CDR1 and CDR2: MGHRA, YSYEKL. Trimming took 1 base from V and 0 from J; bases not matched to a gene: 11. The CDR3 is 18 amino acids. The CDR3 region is CASSQAEGQPAPNYGYTF. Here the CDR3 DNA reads TGCGCCAGCAGCCAAGCCGAGGGACAGCCCGCTCCTAACTATGGCTACACCTTC.

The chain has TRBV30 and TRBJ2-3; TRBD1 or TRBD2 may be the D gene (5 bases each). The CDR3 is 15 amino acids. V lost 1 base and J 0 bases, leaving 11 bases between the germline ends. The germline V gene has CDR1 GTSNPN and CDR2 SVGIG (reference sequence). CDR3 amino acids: CAWSEGRGSTDTQYF. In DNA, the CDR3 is TGTGCCTGGAGTGAGGGACGGGGTAGCACAGATACGCAGTATTTT. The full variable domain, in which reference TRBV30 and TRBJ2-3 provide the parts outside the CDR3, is SQTIHQWPATLVQPVGSPLSLECTVEGTSNPNLYWYRQAAGRGLQLLFYSVGIGQISSEVPQNLSASRPQDRQFILSSKKLLLSDSGFYLCAWSEGRGSTDTQYFGPGTRLTVL.

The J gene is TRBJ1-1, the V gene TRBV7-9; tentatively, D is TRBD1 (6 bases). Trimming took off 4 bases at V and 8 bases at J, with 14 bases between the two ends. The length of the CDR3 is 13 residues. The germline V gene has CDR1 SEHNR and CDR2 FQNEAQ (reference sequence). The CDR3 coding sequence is TGTGCCAGCAGCTCTACAGGGTTGCCCGAAGCTTTCTTT. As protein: CASSSTGLPEAFF. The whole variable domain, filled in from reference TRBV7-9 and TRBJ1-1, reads DTGVSQNPRHKITKRGQNVTFRCDPISEHNRLYWYRQTLGQGPEFLTYFQNEAQLEKSRLLSDRFSAERPKGSFSTLEIQRTEQGDSAMYLCASSSTGLPEAFFGQGTRLTVV.

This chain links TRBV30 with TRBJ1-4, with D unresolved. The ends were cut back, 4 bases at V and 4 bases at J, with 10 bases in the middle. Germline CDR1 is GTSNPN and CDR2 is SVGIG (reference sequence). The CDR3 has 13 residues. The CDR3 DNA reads TGTGCCTGGACAGCTAATAGTAATGAAAAACTGTTTTTT. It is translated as CAWTANSNEKLFF.

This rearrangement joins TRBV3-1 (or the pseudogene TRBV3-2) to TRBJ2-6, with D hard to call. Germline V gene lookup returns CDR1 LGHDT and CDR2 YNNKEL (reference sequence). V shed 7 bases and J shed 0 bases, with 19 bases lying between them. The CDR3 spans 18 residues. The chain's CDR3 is CASTLSARYLSGANVLTF. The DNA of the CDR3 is TGTGCCAGCACCCTGTCGGCGCGTTATCTCTCTGGGGCCAACGTCCTGACTTTC.

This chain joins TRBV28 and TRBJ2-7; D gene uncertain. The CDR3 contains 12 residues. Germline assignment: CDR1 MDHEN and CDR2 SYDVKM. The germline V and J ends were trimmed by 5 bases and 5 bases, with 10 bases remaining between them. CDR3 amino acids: CASSQLRDEQYF. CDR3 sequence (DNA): TGTGCCAGCAGTCAACTACGCGACGAGCAGTACTTC.

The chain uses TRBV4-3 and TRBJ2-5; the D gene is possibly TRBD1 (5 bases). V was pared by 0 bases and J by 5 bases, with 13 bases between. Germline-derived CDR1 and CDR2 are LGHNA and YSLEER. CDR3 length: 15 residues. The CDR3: CASSQENRQRETQYF. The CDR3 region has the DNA TGCGCCAGCAGCCAAGAGAATCGACAGCGTGAGACCCAGTACTTC.

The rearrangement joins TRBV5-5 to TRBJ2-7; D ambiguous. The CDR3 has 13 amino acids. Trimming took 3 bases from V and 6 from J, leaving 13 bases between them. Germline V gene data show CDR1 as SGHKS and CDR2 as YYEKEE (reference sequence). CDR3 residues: CASSSPISSEQYF. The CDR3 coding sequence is TGTGCCAGCAGCTCTCCTATTAGCAGCGAGCAGTACTTC.

The chain's CDR3 is CATAQQDRDRYGYTF. In nucleotides, the CDR3 is TGCGCCACCGCTCAACAGGACAGGGATCGCTATGGCTACACCTTC. The V call is TRBV5-1, the J call TRBJ1-2, with TRBD1 matching over 8 bases. Germline assignment: CDR1 SGHRS and CDR2 YFSETQ. The CDR3 length is 15 residues. The V gene end was trimmed by 9 bases and the J gene end by 4 bases; junction bases not matched to a gene: 14.

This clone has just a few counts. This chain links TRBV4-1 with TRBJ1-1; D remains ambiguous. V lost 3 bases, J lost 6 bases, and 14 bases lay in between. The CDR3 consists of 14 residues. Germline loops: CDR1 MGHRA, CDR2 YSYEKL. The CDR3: CASSHPGQFPEAFF. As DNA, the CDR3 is TGCGCCAGCAGCCATCCCGGTCAGTTCCCTGAAGCTTTCTTT.

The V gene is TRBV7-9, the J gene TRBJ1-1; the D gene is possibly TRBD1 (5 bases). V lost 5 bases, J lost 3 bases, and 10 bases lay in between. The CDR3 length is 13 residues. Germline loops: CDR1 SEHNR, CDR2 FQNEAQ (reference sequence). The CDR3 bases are TGTGCCAGCAGCCCGGGGGGGTACACTGAAGCTTTCTTT. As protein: CASSPGGYTEAFF. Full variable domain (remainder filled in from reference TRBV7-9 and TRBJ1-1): DTGVSQNPRHKITKRGQNVTFRCDPISEHNRLYWYRQTLGQGPEFLTYFQNEAQLEKSRLLSDRFSAERPKGSFSTLEIQRTEQGDSAMYLCASSPGGYTEAFFGQGTRLTVV.

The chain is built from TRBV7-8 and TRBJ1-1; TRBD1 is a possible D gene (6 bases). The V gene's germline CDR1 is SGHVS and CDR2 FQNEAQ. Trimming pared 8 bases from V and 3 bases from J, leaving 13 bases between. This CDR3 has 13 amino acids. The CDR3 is CASDQGYDTEAFF. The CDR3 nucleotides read TGTGCCAGCGATCAGGGGTACGACACTGAAGCTTTCTTT. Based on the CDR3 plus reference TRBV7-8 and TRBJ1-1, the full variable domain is GAGVSQSPRYKVAKRGQDVALRCDPISGHVSLFWYQQALGQGPEFLTYFQNEAQLDKSGLPSDRFFAERPEGSVSTLKIQRTQQEDSAVYLCASDQGYDTEAFFGQGTRLTVV.

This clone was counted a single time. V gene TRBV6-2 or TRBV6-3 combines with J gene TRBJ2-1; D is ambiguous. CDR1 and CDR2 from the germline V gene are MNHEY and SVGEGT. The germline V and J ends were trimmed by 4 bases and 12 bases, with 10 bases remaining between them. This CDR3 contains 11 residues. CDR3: CASSSTYGQFF. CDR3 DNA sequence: TGTGCCAGCAGTTCGACCTATGGGCAGTTCTTC.

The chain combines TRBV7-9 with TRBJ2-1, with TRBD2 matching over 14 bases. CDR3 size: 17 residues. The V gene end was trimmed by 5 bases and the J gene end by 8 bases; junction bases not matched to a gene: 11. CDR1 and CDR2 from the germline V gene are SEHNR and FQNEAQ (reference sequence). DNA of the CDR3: TGTGCCAGCAGCCTAACAGCGGGACTAGCGGGAGTGTATGAGCAGTTCTTC. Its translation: CASSLTAGLAGVYEQFF.

This chain's CDR3 is CASSIDGRNFYNEQFF. The CDR3 nucleotides read TGTGCCAGTAGTATAGACGGGAGAAATTTCTACAATGAGCAGTTCTTC. The chain uses TRBV19 and TRBJ2-1, with TRBD2 as a possible D gene (6 bases). The CDR3 is made up of 16 amino acids. The V end lost 0 bases, the J end lost 3 bases, and 12 bases lay between the germline ends. Germline CDR1 is LNHDA and CDR2 is SQIVND (reference sequence). Full variable domain (missing parts from reference TRBV19 and TRBJ2-1): DGGITQSPKYLFRKEGQNVTLSCEQNLNHDAMYWYRQDPGQGLRLIYYSQIVNDFQKGDIAEGYSVSREKKESFPLTVTSAQKNPTAFYLCASSIDGRNFYNEQFFGPGTRLTVL.

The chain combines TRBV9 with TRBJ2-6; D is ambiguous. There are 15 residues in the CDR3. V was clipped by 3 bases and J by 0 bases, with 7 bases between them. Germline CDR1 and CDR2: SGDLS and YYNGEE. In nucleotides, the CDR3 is TGTGCCAGCAGCGATCATAACTCTGGGGCCAACGTCCTGACTTTC. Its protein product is CASSDHNSGANVLTF.